The T cell receptor (beta chain) described here comes from a study of cytomegalovirus exposure and HLA in healthy donors. Study conclusions and caveats: Using a false discovery rate of 0.05, a later analysis showed that approximately 18,000 TCR beta sequences were associated with HLA alleles. A later analysis, which compared TCR beta chains of equal frequency, found the HLA-associated ones more clonally expanded.

A single count supports this clone. The target antigen is unknown. The study ran its PCR with 60 Vbeta and 13 Jbeta primers. Measured with immunoSEQ multiplex PCR; TCRdb has only the in-frame clones, and not every one. This table holds 170,000 or so clones, roughly four fifths found once. In germline, CDR1 is LNHDA, CDR2 SQIVND (reference sequence). V was cut by 4 bases and J by 8 bases, with 17 bases left in between. This CDR3 spans 14 amino acids. Sequencing input: PBMCs. This TCR derives from a girl between 5 and 17 years old in good health and CMV-seropositive. The chain links TRBV19 to TRBJ1-2; TRBD1 is a possible D gene (5 bases). Written as DNA, the CDR3 is TGTGCCAGTAGTAAGGAGGGTCTGGGGACCGGCTACACCTTC. Amino acid sequence: CASSKEGLGTGYTF.